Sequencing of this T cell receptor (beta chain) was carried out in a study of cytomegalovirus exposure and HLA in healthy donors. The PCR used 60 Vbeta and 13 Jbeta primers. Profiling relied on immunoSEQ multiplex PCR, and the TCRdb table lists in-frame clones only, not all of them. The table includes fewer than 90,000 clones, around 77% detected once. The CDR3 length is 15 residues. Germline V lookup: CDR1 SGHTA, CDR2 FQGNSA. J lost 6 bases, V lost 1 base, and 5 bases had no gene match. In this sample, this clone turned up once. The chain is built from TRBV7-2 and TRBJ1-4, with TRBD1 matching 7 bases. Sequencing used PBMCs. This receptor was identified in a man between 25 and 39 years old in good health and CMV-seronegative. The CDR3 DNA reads TGTGCCAGCAGCTTAGGAGGGACAGTCTATGAAAAACTGTTTTTT. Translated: CASSLGGTVYEKLFF.